This T cell receptor (beta chain) emerged from a study of cytomegalovirus exposure and HLA in healthy donors (dated by TCRdb to between 2016 and 2019). Study-level background: According to an earlier analysis of a few hundred of the donors, some 170 million T cells yielded 117 million unique TCR beta sequences and more than 250 Gb of sequence data. Roughly 300 gigabases of sequencing data and around 80 million unique TCR sequences made up an early release that covered some 640 HLA-typed donors. Of the approximately 400 genotyped donors, less than 90% were placed in the genetic ancestry cluster associated with self-reported Caucasian donors. The aim of the study was to test whether cataloging public T cell receptors could identify signatures of past pathogen exposure. Using immunosequencing, the study profiled T cell repertoires from 666 subjects and related those repertoires to cytomegalovirus serostatus. Along with the approximately 700-subject first cohort, a separate validation cohort of over a hundred different subjects was used. The study combined high-throughput TCR immunosequencing, statistical association of individual TCRs with disease status, and machine learning to predict cytomegalovirus infection status. To study patterns of TCR occurrence, a later analysis re-analyzed previously published TCR beta repertoires from hundreds of donors and added high-resolution HLA genotyping. In the later analysis, no new phenotypic data were used to find candidate immune exposures; instead, reliance was placed on TCR beta sequences and their occurrence across donors. In an earlier analysis of around 540 of the donors, high-throughput TCR beta sequencing was used to judge whether each TCR beta V gene segment behaved as functional or pseudogenic. Donor age, sex, ethnicity and CMV serostatus were collected together with the repertoire data. A later genetic analysis used genome-wide SNP genotypes for about 60% of the roughly 670 donors, treating that subset as a discovery cohort. All discovery cohort repertoires had been generated using a single sequencing platform. Class I and class II HLA loci were covered by the typing at four-digit resolution. Typing coverage differed by locus: A, B, C, DRB1 and DQB1 were typed in roughly 620-630 donors, DQA1 in about 500, DPA1 in roughly 590, and DPB1 in around 440. A few DR-DQ haplotypes were treated as single units for association and clustering because of strong linkage in the cohort. On average, 235,054 unique TCR beta nucleotide sequences were sequenced per donor among a few hundred genotyped donors of the cohort, with 15% to 20% of those sequences being non-productive. The paper's findings and limits, for the study overall: The sequencing pipeline was judged likely to have produced a cluster of highly shared sequence variants as a technical artifact. An association between a missense DCLRE1C variant and V-gene and J-gene trimming of TCR beta chains was found in a later genetic analysis and replicated in an independent cohort. Only TCR beta chains were sequenced in this cohort, and the absence of alpha or paired-chain data limited detectable features. In a later analysis, 16,951 TCR beta sequences were associated with specific HLA alleles at a false discovery rate of 0.05. Because HLA typing was unavailable for some donors at each locus, only the typed subset was used in association tests. A later analysis found that most CMV-associated TCR beta chains appeared HLA-restricted, with HLA associations seemingly driven largely by CMV exposure. The only immune exposure information available for the cohort was CMV serostatus. The presence/absence analyses assumed that sequencing depth was roughly uniform across donors, and that assumption may not be true. The authors suggested that the approach could potentially be generalized to other disease states and immunological phenotypes. A few of the identified cytomegalovirus-associated TCR beta chains were confirmed in vitro to be specific for cytomegalovirus antigens. Correlated functional status among segregating V segments might be attributable to linkage disequilibrium, but an unknown experimental factor could not be ruled out. A later genetic analysis reported fewer N-insertions in productive TCRs among donors in an Asian-associated ancestry cluster than the roughly 720-donor mean. The classifier was reported to diagnose cytomegalovirus status with high specificity and sensitivity in both the original cohort and the validation cohort. Several of the top co-occurrence clusters appeared to be linked to parvovirus B19, influenza, CMV and Epstein-Barr virus, according to a later analysis. A later analysis found that HLA-associated TCR beta chains were more clonally expanded and had lower generation probabilities than equally common non-associated chains. Across donors, most TCR sequences were observed very rarely, whereas some public TCRs were present in many individuals. The study gave a list of under 200 TCR beta chains associated with cytomegalovirus. Because counts were too low, seventeen rarely observed V segments, including chromosome 9 orphons, were excluded from the earlier analysis of fewer than 650 of the donors. A further reported finding was that TCR beta sequences accurately predicted the HLA-A and HLA-B alleles for most subjects in the first cohort. The 87-base-pair reads could not distinguish some IMGT-functional V segments, including TRBV6-2 and TRBV6-3, so those segments were excluded. A later analysis found that TCR association rates varied across HLA loci, with DRB1 alleles showing the most associated TCRs and HLA-C alleles the fewest. An earlier analysis of 450 to 750 of the donors showed that most TCR beta V segments appeared in productive rearrangements either about 87% or about 30% of the time, which broadly matched IMGT annotations. Assigning TCR associations to individual alleles was difficult when HLA alleles, especially DR and DQ, strongly co-occurred.

CDR1 and CDR2, per the germline V gene, are LGHNA and YSLEER. At the junction V is shortened by 0 bases and J by 4 bases, with 4 bases in between. Inclusive of the bounding cysteine and phenylalanine, the CDR3 is 13 residues long. Only the CDR3 part of the read is kept: 39 bases, read in frame from the first base. Library preparation used the immunoSEQ multiplex PCR assay. For the multiplex PCR, a mixture combining 60 forward primers for TCR Vbeta segments and 13 reverse primers for TCR Jbeta segments was used. The CDR3 region of rearranged TCR beta genes was amplified from genomic DNA by a multiplex PCR assay. Amplified TCR beta libraries were sequenced as 87-base-pair reads on the Illumina HiSeq System. Regarding the original processing steps: A later analysis tallied roughly 76 million unique TCR beta chains across the roughly 610 repertoires, and around 9.9 million of those chains were shared by two or more donors. To remove PCR and sequencing errors, raw reads were error-corrected and collapsed into unique sequences using a nearest-neighbor algorithm that merged closely related sequences. Alignment of CDR3 sequences to IMGT reference sequences was used to assign V, D and J gene segments. For a sequence to be retained, a match of at least six nucleotides to both a V gene segment and a J gene segment was required. A rearrangement counted as productive if the CDR3 had no stop codons and remained in frame with V and J, and every other rearrangement counted as non-productive. Following IMGT convention, CDR3 was defined as the stretch from the second conserved V-encoded cysteine to the conserved J-encoded phenylalanine. The earlier analysis of roughly 590 of the donors excluded any sequence lacking an unambiguous match to a single V gene segment. In an earlier analysis of some 590 of the donors, a V segment was called functional when productive rearrangements were above 56.7%, and segregating when the standard deviation between donors exceeded 5%. A statistical classification framework was built to diagnose cytomegalovirus status from the catalog of TCR beta chain sequences. A later analysis assigned V and J genes by comparing TCR nucleotide sequences with IMGT/GENE-DB human TR gene sequences. Using the TCRdist pipeline, a later analysis assigned CDR3 sequences along with most-parsimonious VDJ recombination scenarios. In a later analysis, each TCR beta chain was defined by its CDR3 amino acid sequence together with its V-gene family, and reads lacking a unique V-gene family were excluded. As a way to deal with suspected cross-contamination and a sequencing artifact, a later analysis dropped approximately 570 nucleotide sequences that were highly shared and had low generation probability. A later analysis calculated a clonal expansion index for each public chain from normalized within-repertoire ranks of inferred template counts. A later analysis computed generation probabilities with a VDJ recombination model fitted to out-of-frame rearrangements, and checked the results against IGoR. In a later analysis, TCR-TCR, TCR-HLA and TCR-CMV co-occurrence was scored with hypergeometric tests, and a repertoire-size bias correction was applied to TCR pairs. In a later analysis, false discovery rates were estimated by permuting HLA or CMV assignments 20 times. In a later analysis, co-occurring TCRs were grouped with DBSCAN, and TCRdist sequence similarity was added when clustering was performed within HLA-allele-positive subsets. Repertoires with fewer than 30,000 or more than 120,000 public chains were left out of co-occurrence clustering, as were a handful of repertoires with anomalous nucleotide sharing. Entries here come from immuneACCESS through TCRdb and include only in-frame sequences with V and J called. Some clones fail to appear in such tables; in the studies checked, an unresolved V gene covers under half of the shortfall, and the cause of the remainder is unknown. Clonal size and the V and J genes are those of that table, whereas D and trimming came from the DNA. For this sample there are 90,000 to 150,000 clones; around 79% appear just once. The ten largest clones represent over 3.5% of the sample.

On this clone itself: This clone's antigen is unknown. Per-base quality was not reported, and no clone a single base away is much larger than it.

The cohort consisted of 666 healthy bone marrow donors. At the time of sampling, all cohort members were nominally healthy, though unrecorded immune exposures were likely present. The donor tested CMV seronegative and was one of the 352 seronegative cohort members. Every donor gave a peripheral blood sample, and the peripheral blood mononuclear cells from that sample were used for TCR beta sequencing. The Qiagen DNeasy Blood Extraction Kit was used to extract genomic DNA from the blood cell samples. The sequence links TRBV4-3 to TRBJ2-1; no D gene call is confident. The sequence was obtained from a woman aged 40 to 49 in good health and CMV-seronegative. The sequencing sample was made of PBMCs. The DNA reads TGCGCCAGCAGCCAAGACCCTTACAATGAGCAGTTCTTC. This yields the protein CASSQDPYNEQFF.